Each of the 26 T cell receptor beta chains below was sequenced from the same sample in a study of blood T cell repertoires in COVID-19. TCRdb's table, derived via immunoSEQ multiplex PCR, lists solely in-frame clones and lacks some. The table has 470,000 or so clones, roughly nine tenths seen once; the top ten hold almost 2%. Sample: PBMCs or T cells enriched from blood (not recorded which). The receptors were sampled from a woman aged 18-29 years with acute COVID-19.

This clone was detected only once. The chain joins TRBV2 to TRBJ1-1; TRBD1 agrees at 7 bases. This CDR3 has 14 residues. Germline-derived CDR1 and CDR2 are SNHLY and FYNNEI. V was clipped by 7 bases and J by 0 bases; unmatched bases: 5. The CDR3 nucleotides are TGTGCCAGCACTAGGGACAGCATGAACACTGAAGCTTTCTTT. Translated, it gives CASTRDSMNTEAFF. Variable domain in full (rest from reference TRBV2 and TRBJ1-1): EPEVTQTPSHQVTQMGQEVILRCVPISNHLYFYWYRQILGQKVEFLVSFYNNEISEKSEIFDDQFSVERPDGSNFTLKIRSTKLEDSAMYFCASTRDSMNTEAFFGQGTRLTVV.

This clone was observed at least ten times. This chain links TRBV7-8 with TRBJ2-2; 7 bases align to TRBD1. The CDR3 spans 15 residues. Germline V gene lookup returns CDR1 SGHVS and CDR2 FQNEAQ. Trimming at V came to 3 bases and at J to 4 bases, leaving 5 bases not matched to a gene. CDR3 amino acids: CASSFKQGPTGELFF. The CDR3 nucleotides are TGTGCCAGCAGCTTCAAACAGGGGCCCACCGGGGAGCTGTTTTTT.

The sample holds one count of this clone. This sequence joins TRBV6-4 and TRBJ2-3; 8 nucleotides match TRBD2. This CDR3 contains 15 residues. The junction had 4 bases not matched to a gene; V was cut back by 2 bases and J by 3 bases. Per the germline V gene, CDR1 is MRHNA and CDR2 is SNTAGT. CDR3 sequence reads: CASSDRSGRTDTQYF. CDR3 DNA: TGTGCCAGCAGTGACAGGAGCGGGAGAACAGATACGCAGTATTTT.

This sequence joins TRBV11-3 and TRBJ2-1; D ambiguous. Between the trimmed V and J ends, which lost 1 base and 8 bases, there was a span of 9 bases. Germline CDR1 SGHNT, CDR2 YENEEA. The length of the CDR3 is 13 residues. CDR3: CASSLAGSYEQFF. CDR3 nucleotide sequence: TGTGCCAGCAGCTTAGCTGGTAGCTATGAGCAGTTCTTC. Full variable domain (remainder filled in from reference TRBV11-3 and TRBJ2-1): EAGVVQSPRYKIIEKKQPVAFWCNPISGHNTLYWYLQNLGQGPELLIRYENEEAVDDSQLPKDRFSAERLKGVDSTLKIQPAELGDSAVYLCASSLAGSYEQFFGPGTRLTVL.

The CDR3 loop is CASSFREKLFF. The CDR3 DNA follows: TGTGCCAGCAGCTTTCGGGAAAAACTGTTTTTT. This chain links TRBV13 with TRBJ1-4; no clear D gene. Germline CDR1 and CDR2: PRHDT and FYEKMQ (reference sequence). Trimming left V 3 bases short and J 8 bases short, with 4 bases between. The CDR3 runs to 11 residues.

The sample holds a few counts of this clone. The chain uses TRBV5-5 and TRBJ1-2, with D unresolved. Germline CDR1 reads SGHKS; CDR2 reads YYEKEE (reference sequence). This CDR3 has 13 amino acids. V lost 3 bases, J lost 7 bases, and 13 bases lay in between. CDR3 bases: TGTGCCAGCAGCTCCAGATCCGGGTTTGGCTACACCTTC. This gives the protein CASSSRSGFGYTF.

The chain joins TRBV24-1 to TRBJ2-1; D might be TRBD1 (6 bases). Trimming removed 3 bases at V and 5 bases at J, with 13 bases between. CDR1 and CDR2 (germline): KGHDR, SFDVKD. The CDR3 consists of 15 residues. The CDR3 here is CATSDQGKGDNEQFF. In nucleotides, the CDR3 is TGTGCCACCAGTGATCAGGGAAAGGGGGACAATGAGCAGTTCTTC.

The V and J genes are TRBV27 and TRBJ1-2; D not resolved. The CDR3 length is 14 residues. Germline V CDR1 and CDR2: MNHEY, SMNVEV (reference sequence). Trimming cost V 3 bases and J 5 bases, with 13 bases left between them. The CDR3 nucleotides are TGTGCCAGCAGTTTGGTCAGGCCGCCATATGGCTACACCTTC. It codes for CASSLVRPPYGYTF.

The chain is built from TRBV2 and TRBJ1-2; D not certain. The V gene's germline CDR1 is SNHLY and CDR2 FYNNEI. Trimming pared 3 bases from V and 1 base from J, leaving 12 bases between. This CDR3 comprises 15 residues. For the CDR3, the DNA is TGTGCCAGCAGTGATGCGAGACAAATTAACTATGGCTACACCTTC. This sequence encodes CASSDARQINYGYTF.

J is TRBJ2-2 and V is TRBV29-1; TRBD2 might be the D (7 bases). V was cut by 5 bases and J by 6 bases, with 16 bases left in between. CDR1 and CDR2 (germline): SQVTM, ANQGSEA. The CDR3 covers 14 residues. CDR3 region: CSVNPQGRAGELFF. The CDR3, as DNA: TGCAGCGTTAACCCCCAGGGGAGGGCCGGGGAGCTGTTTTTT.

The chain carries TRBV6-2 or TRBV6-3 and TRBJ1-5; D remains ambiguous. The germline gives CDR1 MNHEY, CDR2 SVGEGT. The V end was cut by 4 bases, the J end by 6 bases, with 13 bases between. The length of the CDR3 is 14 residues. This CDR3 reads CASSSQVGGQPQHF. The CDR3 bases are TGTGCCAGCAGTTCTCAGGTAGGAGGTCAGCCCCAGCATTTT.

The chain carries TRBV24-1 and TRBJ2-5, with TRBD1 as a possible D gene (6 bases). This CDR3 contains 15 residues. V was trimmed by 6 bases and J by 2 bases, leaving 15 bases between them. CDR1 and CDR2 from the germline V gene are KGHDR and SFDVKD. The CDR3 here is CATSPSGTPQETQYF. CDR3 DNA: TGTGCCACCAGTCCCTCCGGGACACCTCAAGAGACCCAGTACTTC.

The chain couples TRBV3-1 (or the pseudogene TRBV3-2) to TRBJ2-7, with D tentatively TRBD2 (6 bases). The CDR3 has 13 amino acids. Germline CDR1 is LGHDT and CDR2 is YNNKEL (reference sequence). Trimming removed 3 bases at V and 8 bases at J, with 14 bases between. DNA of the CDR3: TGTGCCAGCAGCCAGGAGGGGCTAGGGAAGCAGTACTTC. Translation: CASSQEGLGKQYF.

DNA for the CDR3: TGCGCCAGCAGCCAAGAAATTGGGACATTCTCTGGAAACACCATATATTTT. Amino acids: CASSQEIGTFSGNTIYF. The V and J genes are TRBV4-3 and TRBJ1-3; D is perhaps TRBD1 (6 bases). V was trimmed by 0 bases and J by 0 bases, leaving 12 bases between them. Germline V lookup: CDR1 LGHNA, CDR2 YSLEER. This CDR3 spans 17 amino acids.

The chain recombines TRBV7-2 with TRBJ2-3; TRBD2 might be the D (5 bases). Looked up from germline, CDR1 is SGHTA and CDR2 is FQGNSA. V was pared by 1 base and J by 5 bases, with 16 bases between. There are 16 residues in the CDR3. This chain's CDR3 is CASSLGTGSYGDTQYF. The CDR3 DNA sequence: TGTGCCAGCAGCTTAGGAACGGGGTCCTATGGAGATACGCAGTATTTT.

The CDR3 reads CSVEGGQAYEQYF. The CDR3 region has the DNA TGCAGCGTTGAAGGGGGACAGGCCTACGAGCAGTACTTC. The chain employs TRBV29-1 and TRBJ2-7, with 8 bases that match TRBD1. This CDR3 contains 13 residues. J lost 2 bases, V lost 1 base, and 1 base had no gene match. Germline V gene lookup returns CDR1 SQVTM and CDR2 ANQGSEA.

Points on this clone: Other nucleotide sequences from this sample produce the same CDR3. V usage is TRBV21-1 and J usage is TRBJ2-7; no check of the table's D call, TRBD1, against the DNA was made. TRBV21-1 is classified as a pseudogene. The CDR3 runs to 16 residues. This chain's CDR3 is CASSSLKQGDPSEQYF. The CDR3 DNA is TGTGCCAGCAGCAGCCTGAAACAGGGGGACCCCTCCGAGCAGTATTTC.

The gene calls are TRBV2 and TRBJ2-7, with 8 bases that match TRBD1. The CDR3 is made up of 14 amino acids. V trimming: 7 bases; J trimming: 4 bases; junction bases outside the gene matches: 9. Germline V gene sequence: CDR1 SNHLY, CDR2 FYNNEI. DNA for the CDR3: TGTGCCAGCACCCCGGACAGGGCAGCTTACGAGCAGTACTTC. Protein: CASTPDRAAYEQYF. Together with reference TRBV2 and TRBJ2-7, the CDR3 gives the full variable domain: EPEVTQTPSHQVTQMGQEVILRCVPISNHLYFYWYRQILGQKVEFLVSFYNNEISEKSEIFDDQFSVERPDGSNFTLKIRSTKLEDSAMYFCASTPDRAAYEQYFGPGTRLTVT.

The chain joins TRBV19 to TRBJ1-1; 8 nucleotides match TRBD1. CDR1 LNHDA and CDR2 SQIVND come from the germline V gene (reference sequence). The J segment lost 4 bases and the V segment lost 7 bases, leaving 14 bases of the junction unmatched. The CDR3 loop spans 16 amino acids. The CDR3 is CASTKKGTGGTTEAFF. The DNA of the CDR3 is TGTGCCAGTACCAAAAAAGGGACAGGCGGGACCACTGAAGCTTTCTTT.

V and J are TRBV2 and TRBJ1-4; D may be TRBD1 (5 bases). Deletions cut 11 bases from V and 4 bases from J, with 17 bases between. Germline V lookup: CDR1 SNHLY, CDR2 FYNNEI. The length of the CDR3 is 14 residues. CDR3 sequence: CAARPGGFNEKLFF. CDR3 DNA sequence: TGTGCCGCACGACCGGGGGGATTTAATGAAAAACTGTTTTTT.

The V gene is TRBV6-5, the J gene TRBJ1-1, with D tentatively TRBD1 (5 bases). Germline V gene sequence: CDR1 MNHEY, CDR2 SVGAGI. This CDR3 spans 14 amino acids. With 9 bases removed from V and 8 bases from J, the gap between germline ends came to 22 bases. CDR3 amino acids: CASCRTRVKGEAFF. Written as DNA, the CDR3 is TGTGCCAGTTGTAGAACCAGGGTAAAGGGCGAAGCTTTCTTT.

The J gene is TRBJ2-1, the V gene TRBV27; weak D call: TRBD1 (7 bases). CDR3 length: 13 amino acids. Germline V lookup: CDR1 MNHEY, CDR2 SMNVEV (reference sequence). The V gene lost 5 bases and the J gene lost 11 bases, with 16 bases spanning the gap. The DNA for the CDR3 is TGTGCCAGCAGTGATCAGGGGGGCAAGAAGCAGTTCTTC. Encoded protein: CASSDQGGKKQFF.

The CDR3 reads CASTLWEEGYNEQFF. CDR3 sequence (DNA): TGCGCCAGCACCCTATGGGAGGAGGGCTACAATGAGCAGTTCTTC. The chain is built from TRBV10-2 and TRBJ2-1, with D tentatively TRBD2 (6 bases). Germline CDR1 is WSHSY and CDR2 is SAAADI. The ends were cut back, 7 bases at V and 3 bases at J, with 16 bases in the middle. The CDR3 has 15 amino acids.

This sequence joins TRBV4-1 and TRBJ1-5; D is unclear. Germline V CDR1 and CDR2: MGHRA, YSYEKL. The CDR3 covers 15 residues. V lost 3 bases to trimming and J lost 3 bases, with 12 bases between them. CDR3 nucleotide sequence: TGCGCCAGCAGCCACAGTAGACATGTCAATCAGCCCCAGCATTTT. It yields the protein CASSHSRHVNQPQHF.

The V call is TRBV15, the J call TRBJ2-6, with TRBD2 matching 7 bases. V lost 3 bases and J lost 0; bases outside the gene matches: 5. The CDR3 is 17 residues long. Germline V CDR1 and CDR2: LNHNV, YYDKDF (reference sequence). The chain's CDR3 is CATSRWTGGSGANVLTF. The CDR3 bases are TGTGCCACCAGCAGGTGGACGGGGGGCTCTGGGGCCAACGTCCTGACTTTC.

A few counts support this clone. V is TRBV6-2 or TRBV6-3 and J is TRBJ1-2; no definite D call. V was clipped by 3 bases and J by 2 bases, with 13 bases between them. Germline CDR1 and CDR2: MNHEY and SVGEGT. The CDR3 covers 15 residues. CDR3 in amino acids: CASSYRQVFNYGYTF. The CDR3 DNA reads TGTGCCAGCAGTTATAGGCAGGTCTTCAACTATGGCTACACCTTC.